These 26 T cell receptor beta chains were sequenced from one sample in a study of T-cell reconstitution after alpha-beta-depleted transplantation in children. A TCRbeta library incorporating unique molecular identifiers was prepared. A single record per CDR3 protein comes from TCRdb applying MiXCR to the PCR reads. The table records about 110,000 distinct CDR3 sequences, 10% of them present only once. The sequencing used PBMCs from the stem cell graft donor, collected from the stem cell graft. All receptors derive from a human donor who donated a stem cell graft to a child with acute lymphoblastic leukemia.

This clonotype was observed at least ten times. CDR3 sequence (DNA): TGTGCCAGCAGCTTCGGGACAGGGAACACTGAAGCTTTCTTT. It codes for CASSFGTGNTEAFF. This chain connects TRBV7-8 to TRBJ1-1; TRBD1 aligns across 8 bases. The CDR3 totals 14 residues. CDR1 is SGHVS and CDR2 is FQNEAQ in the germline V gene. Trimming at V came to 3 bases and at J to 1 base, leaving 1 base not matched to a gene.

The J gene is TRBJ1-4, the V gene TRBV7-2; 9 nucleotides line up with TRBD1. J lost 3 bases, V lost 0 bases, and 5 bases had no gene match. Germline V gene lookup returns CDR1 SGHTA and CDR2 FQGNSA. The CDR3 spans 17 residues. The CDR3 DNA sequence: TGTGCCAGCAGCTTAGCGCTAAGGACAGGGGCTAATGAAAAACTGTTTTTT. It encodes CASSLALRTGANEKLFF. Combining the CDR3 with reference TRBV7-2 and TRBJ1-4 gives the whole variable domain GAGVSQSPSNKVTEKGKDVELRCDPISGHTALYWYRQSLGQGLEFLIYFQGNSAPDKSGLPSDRFSAERTGGSVSTLTIQRTQQEDSAVYLCASSLALRTGANEKLFFGSGTQLSVL.

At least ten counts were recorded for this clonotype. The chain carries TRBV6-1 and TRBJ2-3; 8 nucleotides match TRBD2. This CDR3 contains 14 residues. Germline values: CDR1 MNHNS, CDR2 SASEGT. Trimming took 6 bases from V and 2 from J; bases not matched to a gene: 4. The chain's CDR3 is CASRKAGATDTQYF. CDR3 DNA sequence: TGTGCCAGCAGAAAAGCGGGGGCCACAGATACGCAGTATTTT.

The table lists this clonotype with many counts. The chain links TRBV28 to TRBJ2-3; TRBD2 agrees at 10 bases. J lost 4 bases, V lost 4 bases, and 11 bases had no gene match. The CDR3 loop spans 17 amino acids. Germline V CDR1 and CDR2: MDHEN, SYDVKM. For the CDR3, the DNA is TGTGCCAGCAGTTACCGTCCCAGCGGGAGGGCCCCAGATACGCAGTATTTT. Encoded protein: CASSYRPSGRAPDTQYF.

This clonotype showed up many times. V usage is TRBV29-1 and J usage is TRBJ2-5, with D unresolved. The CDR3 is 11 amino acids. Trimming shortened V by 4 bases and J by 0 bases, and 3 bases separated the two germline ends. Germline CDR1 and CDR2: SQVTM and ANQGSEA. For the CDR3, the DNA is TGCAGCGTTGCATACCAAGAGACCCAGTACTTC. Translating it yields CSVAYQETQYF. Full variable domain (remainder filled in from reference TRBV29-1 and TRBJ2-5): SAVISQKPSRDICQRGTSLTIQCQVDSQVTMMFWYRQQPGQSLTLIATANQGSEATYESGFVIDKFPISRPNLTFSTLTVSNMSPEDSSIYLCSVAYQETQYFGPGTRLLVL.

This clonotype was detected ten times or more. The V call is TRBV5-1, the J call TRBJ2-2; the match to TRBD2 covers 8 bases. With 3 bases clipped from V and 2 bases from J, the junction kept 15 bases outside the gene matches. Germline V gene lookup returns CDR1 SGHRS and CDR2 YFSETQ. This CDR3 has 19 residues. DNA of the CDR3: TGCGCCAGCAGCTCAGTACCTCCGGGCACTAGCGGTAACACCGGGGAGCTGTTTTTT. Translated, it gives CASSSVPPGTSGNTGELFF.

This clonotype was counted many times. As DNA, the CDR3 is TGTGCCAGCAGCCTGACAGGGGATAATGAAAAACTGTTTTTT. It codes for CASSLTGDNEKLFF. The V call is TRBV5-5, the J call TRBJ1-4; 8 nucleotides line up with TRBD1. CDR3 size: 14 residues. The V gene's germline CDR1 is SGHKS and CDR2 YYEKEE (reference sequence). The ends lost 4 bases at V and 4 bases at J; junction bases unmatched: 3.

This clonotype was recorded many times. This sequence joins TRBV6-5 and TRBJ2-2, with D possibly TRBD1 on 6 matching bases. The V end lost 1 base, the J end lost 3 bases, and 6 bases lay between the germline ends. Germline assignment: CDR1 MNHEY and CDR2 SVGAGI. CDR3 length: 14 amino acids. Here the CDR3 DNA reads TGTGCCAGCAGTTACTACAGGGACACCGGGGAGCTGTTTTTT. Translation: CASSYYRDTGELFF.

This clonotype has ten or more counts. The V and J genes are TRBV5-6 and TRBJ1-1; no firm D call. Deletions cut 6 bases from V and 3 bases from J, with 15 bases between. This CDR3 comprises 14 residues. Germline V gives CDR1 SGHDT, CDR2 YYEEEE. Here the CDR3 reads CASTPVGRDTEAFF. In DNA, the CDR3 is TGTGCCAGCACCCCGGTAGGGAGGGACACTGAAGCTTTCTTT.

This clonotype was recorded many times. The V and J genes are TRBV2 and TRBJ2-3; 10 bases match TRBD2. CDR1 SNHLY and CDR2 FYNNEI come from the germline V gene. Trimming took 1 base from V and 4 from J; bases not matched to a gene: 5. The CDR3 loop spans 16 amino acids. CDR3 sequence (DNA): TGTGCCAGCAGTGAAGTGGCTAGCGGGAGTGCAGATACGCAGTATTTT. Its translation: CASSEVASGSADTQYF.

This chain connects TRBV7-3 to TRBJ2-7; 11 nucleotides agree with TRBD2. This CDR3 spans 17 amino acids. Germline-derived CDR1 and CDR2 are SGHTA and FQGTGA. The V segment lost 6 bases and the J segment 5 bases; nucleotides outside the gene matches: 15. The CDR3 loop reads CASSSYLLAGVKDEQYF. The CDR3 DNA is TGTGCCAGCAGTTCTTACTTACTAGCGGGAGTCAAGGACGAGCAGTACTTC.

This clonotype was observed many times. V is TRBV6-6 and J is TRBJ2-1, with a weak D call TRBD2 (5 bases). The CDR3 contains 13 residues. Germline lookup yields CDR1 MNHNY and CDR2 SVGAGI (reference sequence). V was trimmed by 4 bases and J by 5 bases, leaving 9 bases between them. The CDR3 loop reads CASSWVGNNEQFF. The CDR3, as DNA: TGTGCCAGCAGTTGGGTCGGGAACAATGAGCAGTTCTTC.

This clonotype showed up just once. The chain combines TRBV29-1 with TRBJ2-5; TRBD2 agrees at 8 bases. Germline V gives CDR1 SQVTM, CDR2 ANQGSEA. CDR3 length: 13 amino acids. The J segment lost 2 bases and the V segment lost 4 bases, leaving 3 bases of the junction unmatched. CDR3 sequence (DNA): TGCAGCGTTGTTGTAGCGGGGCAAGAGACCCAGTACTTC. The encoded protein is CSVVVAGQETQYF.

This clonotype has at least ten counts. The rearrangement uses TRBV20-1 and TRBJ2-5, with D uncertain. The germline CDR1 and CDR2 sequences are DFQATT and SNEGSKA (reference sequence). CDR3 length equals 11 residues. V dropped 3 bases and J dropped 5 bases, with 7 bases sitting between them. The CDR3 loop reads CSASIDETQYF. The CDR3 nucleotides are TGCAGTGCTAGTATCGACGAGACCCAGTACTTC.

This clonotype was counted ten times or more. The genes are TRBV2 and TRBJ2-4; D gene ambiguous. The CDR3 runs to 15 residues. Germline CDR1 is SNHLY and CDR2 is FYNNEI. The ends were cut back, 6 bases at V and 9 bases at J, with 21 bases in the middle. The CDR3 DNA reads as TGTGCCAGCAGCTCTCGAGCCGAAGGCTGGGGCATTCAGTACTTC. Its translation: CASSSRAEGWGIQYF.

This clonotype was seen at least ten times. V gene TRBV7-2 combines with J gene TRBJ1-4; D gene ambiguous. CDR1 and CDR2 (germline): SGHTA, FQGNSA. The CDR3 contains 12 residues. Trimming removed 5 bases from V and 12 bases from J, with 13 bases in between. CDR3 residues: CASSPRRGELFF. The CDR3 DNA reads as TGTGCCAGCAGCCCACGCAGAGGAGAACTGTTTTTT.

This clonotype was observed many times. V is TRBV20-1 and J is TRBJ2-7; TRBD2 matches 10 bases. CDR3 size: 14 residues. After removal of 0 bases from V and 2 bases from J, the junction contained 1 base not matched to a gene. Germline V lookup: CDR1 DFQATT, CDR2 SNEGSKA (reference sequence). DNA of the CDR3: TGCAGTGCTAGAGATACTAGCGGGGCCTACGAGCAGTACTTC. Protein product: CSARDTSGAYEQYF.

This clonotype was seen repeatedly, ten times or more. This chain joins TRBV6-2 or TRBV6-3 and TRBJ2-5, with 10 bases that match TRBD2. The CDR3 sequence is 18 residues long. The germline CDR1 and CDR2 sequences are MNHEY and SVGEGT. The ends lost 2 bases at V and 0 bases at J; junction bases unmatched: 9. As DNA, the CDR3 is TGTGCCAGCAGTTACATAGCGGGGGGCCTTCTATACCAAGAGACCCAGTACTTC. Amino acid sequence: CASSYIAGGLLYQETQYF.

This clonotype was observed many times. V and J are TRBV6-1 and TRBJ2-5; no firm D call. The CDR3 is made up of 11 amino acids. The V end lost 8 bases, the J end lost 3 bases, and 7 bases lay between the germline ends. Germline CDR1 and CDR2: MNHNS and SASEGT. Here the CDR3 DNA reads TGTGCCAGCCACAGAGAAGAGACCCAGTACTTC. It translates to CASHREETQYF.

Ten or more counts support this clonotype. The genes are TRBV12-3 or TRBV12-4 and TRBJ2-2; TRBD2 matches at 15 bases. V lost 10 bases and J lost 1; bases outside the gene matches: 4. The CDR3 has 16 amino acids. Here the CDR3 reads CAIQGLAGGNTGELFF. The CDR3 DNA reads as TGTGCCATCCAGGGACTAGCGGGGGGGAACACCGGGGAGCTGTTTTTT.

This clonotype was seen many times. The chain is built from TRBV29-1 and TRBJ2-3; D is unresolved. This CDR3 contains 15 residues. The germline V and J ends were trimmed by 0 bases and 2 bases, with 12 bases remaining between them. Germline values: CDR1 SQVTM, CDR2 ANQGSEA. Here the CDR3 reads CSVEDPPRITDTQYF. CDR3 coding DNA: TGCAGCGTTGAAGATCCCCCGCGGATCACAGATACGCAGTATTTT.

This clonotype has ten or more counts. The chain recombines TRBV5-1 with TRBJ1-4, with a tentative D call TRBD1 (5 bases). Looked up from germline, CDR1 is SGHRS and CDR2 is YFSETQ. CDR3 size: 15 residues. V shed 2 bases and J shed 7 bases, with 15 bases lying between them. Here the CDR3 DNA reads TGCGCCAGCAGCTTCAACGCCGACAGAGGTGAAAAACTGTTTTTT. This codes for CASSFNADRGEKLFF. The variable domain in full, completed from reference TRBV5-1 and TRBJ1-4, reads KAGVTQTPRYLIKTRGQQVTLSCSPISGHRSVSWYQQTPGQGLQFLFEYFSETQRNKGNFPGRFSGRQFSNSRSEMNVSTLELGDSALYLCASSFNADRGEKLFFGSGTQLSVL.

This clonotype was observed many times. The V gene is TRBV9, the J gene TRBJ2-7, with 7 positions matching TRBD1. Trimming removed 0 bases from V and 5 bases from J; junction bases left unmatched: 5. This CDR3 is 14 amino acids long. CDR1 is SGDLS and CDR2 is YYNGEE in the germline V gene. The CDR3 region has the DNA TGTGCCAGCAGCGTAGACAGGGGCAGCGACGAGCAGTACTTC. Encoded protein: CASSVDRGSDEQYF.

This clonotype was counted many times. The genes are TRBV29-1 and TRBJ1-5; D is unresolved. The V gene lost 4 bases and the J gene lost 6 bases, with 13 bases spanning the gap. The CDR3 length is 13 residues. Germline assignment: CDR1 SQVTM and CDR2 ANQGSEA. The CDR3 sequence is CSVGTRGGQPQHF. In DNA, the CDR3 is TGCAGCGTTGGGACTCGGGGAGGTCAGCCCCAGCATTTT.

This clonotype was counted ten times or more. The CDR3 loop reads CASSSGEKQPQHF. CDR3 coding DNA: TGTGCCAGCAGCAGCGGGGAAAAGCAGCCCCAGCATTTT. This chain connects TRBV12-3 or TRBV12-4 to TRBJ1-5, with D uncertain. V dropped 6 bases and J dropped 7 bases, with 13 bases sitting between them. The CDR3 runs to 13 residues.

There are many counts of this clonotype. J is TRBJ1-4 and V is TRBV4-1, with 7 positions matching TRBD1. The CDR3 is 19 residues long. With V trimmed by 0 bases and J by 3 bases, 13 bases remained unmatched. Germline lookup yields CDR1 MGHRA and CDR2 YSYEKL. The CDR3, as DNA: TGCGCCAGCAGCCAAGATTTCGGGAGACAGGGAAGTTCTAATGAAAAACTGTTTTTT. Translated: CASSQDFGRQGSSNEKLFF.